A single sample is the source of the 11 T cell receptor beta chains below, sequenced in a study of CD8 T cells in ankylosing spondylitis. TCRdb ran MiXCR on the 5' RACE reads and lists one entry per CDR3 protein. The data show under 120,000 distinct CDR3 sequences, about 24% seen once. The sequenced sample consisted of synovial fluid, either unsorted or a sorted T cell fraction (not recorded which). The receptors were sampled from a male donor with ankylosing spondylitis.

This clonotype came up a few times. The chain joins TRBV15 to TRBJ2-5; TRBD1 might be the D (6 bases). Germline values: CDR1 LNHNV, CDR2 YYDKDF (reference sequence). This CDR3 contains 13 residues. V was cut by 8 bases and J by 0 bases, with 10 bases left in between. The CDR3 spells CATRTGYQETQYF. In DNA form, the CDR3 reads TGTGCCACCCGTACAGGGTACCAAGAGACCCAGTACTTC.

This clonotype is termed medium-sized. The V call is TRBV2, the J call TRBJ1-5; D is perhaps TRBD1 (5 bases). CDR1 is SNHLY, CDR2 FYNNEI, per germline. Trimming shortened V by 4 bases and J by 0 bases, and 7 bases separated the two germline ends. This CDR3 region has 14 residues. For the CDR3, the DNA is TGTGCCAGCAGTGGGGACTTTAGCAATCAGCCCCAGCATTTT. Its protein product is CASSGDFSNQPQHF.

This clonotype was counted many times. The chain is built from TRBV9 and TRBJ2-2; D may correspond to TRBD1 or TRBD2 (5 bases each). CDR3 length: 14 amino acids. The ends were cut back, 4 bases at V and 6 bases at J, with 13 bases in the middle. The germline V gene encodes CDR1 SGDLS and CDR2 YYNGEE. The CDR3 nucleotides read TGTGCCAGCAGCAGTATGTCGGGACCCGGGGAGCTGTTTTTT. As protein: CASSSMSGPGELFF.

The V gene is TRBV3-1, the J gene TRBJ2-1; D perhaps matches TRBD1 (5 bases). The V end lost 1 base, the J end lost 9 bases, and 16 bases lay between the germline ends. The CDR3 is 15 residues long. Germline lookup yields CDR1 LGHDT and CDR2 YNNKEL (reference sequence). This chain's CDR3 is CASSQVRGRAVEQFF. DNA for the CDR3: TGTGCCAGCAGCCAAGTGCGCGGCAGGGCGGTTGAGCAGTTCTTC.

Only a few counts were recorded for this clonotype. The V gene is TRBV5-6, the J gene TRBJ2-7; D is uncertain. In germline, CDR1 is SGHDT, CDR2 YYEEEE. V was shortened by 6 bases and J by 7 bases, with 17 bases between the two germline ends. CDR3 size: 13 residues. The DNA for the CDR3 is TGTGCCAGCACTTTCCTGGCCGCCGGGGAGCAGTACGTC. Its translation is CASTFLAAGEQYV.

In its sample, this clonotype was seen a few times. V is TRBV5-1 and J is TRBJ2-1, with TRBD2 as a possible D gene (6 bases). V was pared by 4 bases and J by 8 bases, with 22 bases between. This CDR3 spans 16 amino acids. Germline V gene lookup returns CDR1 SGHRS and CDR2 YFSETQ. The CDR3 sequence is CASSLFGSGRVHEQFF. CDR3 sequence (DNA): TGCGCCAGCAGCCTCTTCGGCTCCGGGAGAGTCCATGAGCAGTTCTTC.

This clonotype was observed a handful of times. As DNA, the CDR3 is TGCAGTGCTAGAGTAGGCAGAGCCCAAGAGACCCAGTACTTC. Translated: CSARVGRAQETQYF. V gene TRBV20-1 combines with J gene TRBJ2-5; D gene ambiguous. Germline lookup yields CDR1 DFQATT and CDR2 SNEGSKA (reference sequence). The length of the CDR3 is 14 residues. V lost 1 base to trimming and J lost 1 base, with 10 bases between them.

This clonotype was picked up many times. The chain joins TRBV6-1 to TRBJ1-5; D may be TRBD1 (5 bases). Per the germline V gene, CDR1 is MNHNS and CDR2 is SASEGT. V was clipped by 4 bases and J by 0 bases, with 7 bases between them. CDR3 length equals 14 residues. The CDR3 DNA follows: TGTGCCAGCAGTGGGACAACTAGCAATCAGCCCCAGCATTTT. It translates to CASSGTTSNQPQHF.

There are a few counts of this clonotype. The chain combines TRBV6-5 with TRBJ2-3; TRBD2 might be the D (6 bases). The germline V gene encodes CDR1 MNHEY and CDR2 SVGAGI. This CDR3 has 14 residues. The germline V and J ends were trimmed by 4 bases and 4 bases, with 12 bases remaining between them. As DNA, the CDR3 is TGTGCCAGCAGTTTACCGGGAGCGCCAGATACGCAGTATTTT. This encodes CASSLPGAPDTQYF.

This clonotype has a handful of counts. Written as DNA, the CDR3 is TGTGCCATCGGCGGACAGGGGGAAGGAAGCAATCAGCCCCAGCATTTT. Protein product: CAIGGQGEGSNQPQHF. The chain has TRBV10-3 and TRBJ1-5, with 10 bases matching TRBD1. The length of the CDR3 is 16 residues. Germline lookup yields CDR1 ENHRY and CDR2 SYGVKD. V gave up 8 bases and J gave up 1 base; unmatched junction bases: 8.

CDR3 nucleotide sequence: TGTGCCAGCAGTCCCCGTTTGAGCGGAGGCTCCTACAATGAGCAGTTCTTC. Translated: CASSPRLSGGSYNEQFF. J is TRBJ2-1 and V is TRBV27; D perhaps matches TRBD2 (5 bases). Germline values: CDR1 MNHEY, CDR2 SMNVEV (reference sequence). The CDR3 loop spans 17 amino acids. Trimming shortened V by 5 bases and J by 0 bases, and 17 bases separated the two germline ends.